A selection of T cell receptor beta chains follows, all from one sample in a study of early T cells in non-severe SARS-CoV-2 infection. A single record per CDR3 protein comes from TCRdb applying MiXCR to the 5' RACE reads. This table holds 35,000 to 50,000 distinct CDR3 sequences, 20% to 25% found once. Sequences were derived from whole blood, sampled at baseline. Source of these receptors: an adult who was a healthcare worker with PCR-confirmed SARS-CoV-2 infection or an uninfected control (not recorded which). Each CDR3 is given with its conserved first and last residue. Fields, in order: J gene, V gene, D gene, clone size, CDR3 DNA, CDR3 protein. The D gene is left open where the match is weak. For some rows the clone size is stated as once, few or many, or as a class when expanded; others skip it.

TRBJ2-1,TRBV2,-,-,TGTGCCAGCAGTTCACAGGGCTACAATGAGCAGTTCTTC,CASSSQGYNEQFF
TRBJ1-1,TRBV20-1,-,-,TGCAGTGCTCTCCCCTGGGGGAACACTGAAGCTTTCTTT,CSALPWGNTEAFF
TRBJ2-1,TRBV9,TRBD2,-,TGTGCCAGCAGCTTACATACCGGGACTAGCGCGGAGTATGAGCAGTTCTTC,CASSLHTGTSAEYEQFF
TRBJ1-5,TRBV7-6,-,few,TGTGCCAGCAGCTCGATGGGCGATCAGCCCCAGCATTTT,CASSSMGDQPQHF
TRBJ1-5,TRBV7-2,TRBD1,-,TGTGCCAGCAGCCCTCCGGGACAGGGGGCAGGTGGCAATCAGCCCCAGCATTTT,CASSPPGQGAGGNQPQHF
TRBJ1-4,TRBV6-6,TRBD1,many,TGTGCCAGCAGTTACGGACAGGGGGCTGAAAAACTGTTTTTT,CASSYGQGAEKLFF
TRBJ1-3,TRBV5-1,-,few,TGCGCCAGCAGCTTGCGCGGCGCAGCTGGAAACACCATATATTTT,CASSLRGAAGNTIYF
TRBJ2-7,TRBV7-2,TRBD2,-,TGTGCCAGCAGCTACCGGACTAGTACCGCCGAGCAGTACTTC,CASSYRTSTAEQYF
TRBJ2-3,TRBV2,-,-,TGTGTCACGAAGGGCGACTTTACAGATACGCAGTATTTT,CVTKGDFTDTQYF
TRBJ2-5,TRBV9,TRBD2,few,TGTGCCAGCAGCGTAGCGAACGGGGGGACCGGAGAGACCCAGTACTTC,CASSVANGGTGETQYF
TRBJ2-3,TRBV24-1,-,-,TGTGCCACCAGTGATTTTAACAGGGAGGGCACAGATACGCAGTATTTT,CATSDFNREGTDTQYF
TRBJ1-2,TRBV12-3/TRBV12-4,-,-,TGTGCCAGCTCCACCCTAGACAGACTCAACTATGGCTACACCTTC,CASSTLDRLNYGYTF
TRBJ2-3,TRBV5-1,TRBD1,-,TGCGCCAGCAGCGGGACAGTCACAGATACGCAGTATTTT,CASSGTVTDTQYF
TRBJ2-7,TRBV6-5,-,many,TGTGCCAGCAGTTCCGAGCCCCAGGGCGGTGCCTACGAGCAGTACTTC,CASSSEPQGGAYEQYF
TRBJ2-1,TRBV6-6,-,few,TGTGCCAGCAGAAGTTTGGCAACCGAGGGGAATGAGCAGTTCTTC,CASRSLATEGNEQFF
TRBJ1-1,TRBV10-2,-,few,TGCGCCAGCAGCGGAGGGATCATGAACACTGAAGCTTTCTTT,CASSGGIMNTEAFF
TRBJ1-1,TRBV5-1,-,-,TGCGCCAGCAGCTTGGCCCCAGGTGAGGGTGAAGCTTTCTTT,CASSLAPGEGEAFF